This T cell receptor (beta chain) was sequenced during a study of beta chain features in type 1 diabetes. Study summary: Across the samples, roughly 98 million sorted cells were examined in total.

CDR1 and CDR2 (germline): SEHNR, FQNEAQ (reference sequence). V lost 2 bases, J lost 3 bases, and 6 bases lay in between. The CDR3 is 13 residues long. Expressed TCRB transcripts were sequenced because the isolated RNA had all been reverse transcribed beforehand. TCRdb's table, derived via immunoSEQ multiplex PCR, lists solely in-frame clones and lacks some. The sample lists about 160,000 clones; 10% were seen once. Comment on this clone: Its antigen is not known.

Points from the study as a whole: Within each of all four CD4+ subsets, Type 1 diabetes patients had TCRB CDR3s that were moderately but significantly shorter.

The chain recombines TRBV7-9 with TRBJ2-3; D ambiguous. This TCR was sampled from a young man with type 1 diabetes. Sequencing was performed on central memory CD4+ T cells from blood. The chain's CDR3 is CASSLLGTDTQYF. The CDR3 region has the DNA TGTGCCAGCAGCTTACTAGGAACAGATACGCAGTATTTT.